This entry describes one T cell receptor beta chain. This record belongs to a study of control samples from healthy donors and cancer patients. Germline CDR1 and CDR2: KGHSH and LQKENI. This CDR3 is built from 14 residues. V was shortened by 2 bases and J by 1 base, with 7 bases between the two germline ends. This table comes from immunoSEQ multiplex PCR, and its TCRdb copy is limited to in-frame clones, with some not included. The profile shows roughly 170,000 clones, approximately 86% of them singletons. This TCR derives from a woman aged 25 to 39 in good health. The gene calls are TRBV18 and TRBJ2-3, with D perhaps being TRBD1 or TRBD2 (6 bases each). The sequenced material came from blood. The CDR3 sequence: CASSPRGGTDTQYF. In DNA, the CDR3 is TGTGCCAGCTCACCAAGGGGGGGCACAGATACGCAGTATTTT.